The sequence of this T cell receptor beta chain was determined in a study of shared clonotypes between healthy human individuals (dated by TCRdb to the early 2020s). The study in broad terms: Two women and three men aged 18 to 49 years were included in the cohort. For each donor, CD4 naive and CD4 memory were each given three plates, CD8 naive was given two plates, and CD8 memory was given one plate. To estimate repertoire size and how much clonotype sharing occurs between individuals, the study deeply sequenced the blood TCR repertoires of five healthy adults. Libraries were prepared and TCR repertoires were sequenced by different laboratories using diverse techniques, in order to increase sequencing depth and limit assay-specific biases. Leukapheresis yielded between about 0.9 and 9.5 billion PBMCs per donor. Overall study outcomes, separate from this receptor: Naive subsets generally had larger estimated clonotype richness than memory subsets did. Sampling was limited to blood, and TCR repertoires in tissue likely differ from TCR repertoires in blood. Compared with non-shared clonotypes, clonotypes shared by all four sorted-subset donors had higher generation probabilities. Pairwise subsampling indicated that sequencing depth was expected to affect the degree of clonotype sharing among donors. Sharing across several donors was observed for roughly 5.4% of naive CD4, over 3% of naive CD8, around 2.5% of memory CD4, and roughly 0.4% of memory CD8 clonotypes. Even with the large sequencing depth, rarefaction of the sorted-subset datasets indicated that sequencing was incomplete. Because the study included only a small number of donors, the genetic and exposure-history diversity represented was limited.

For CDR1 and CDR2, the germline V gene lists SQVTM and ANQGSEA. The CDR3 measures 13 amino acids from cysteine to phenylalanine. Solely the CDR3 DNA is kept, with 39 bases framed from the first base. V is shortened by 6 bases, J by 8 bases, and the region joining them spans 19 bases. Using the deep immunoSEQ assay, multiplex PCR amplified TCR CDR3 regions from genomic DNA. Extracted genomic DNA from each cell subset was spread evenly across all wells of several immunoSEQ 96-well plates, with each plate serving as a replicate. For sorted subsets, each replicate PCR was loaded with around 220 ng genomic DNA, equivalent to 25,000 to 35,000 T cell genomes. The purified libraries were quantified using a Qubit 3.0 fluorometer, sized with a Bioanalyzer 2100, and then quantified again using the KAPA Library Quantification kit. Every immunoSEQ 96-well plate was sequenced on a dedicated single-read 150-cycle Illumina NextSeq 550 flow cell. The paper's data handling went like this. The immunoSEQ output contained only junctional sequences without quality scores, so filtering could not match that applied to full-length reads. Sequences were annotated with PyIR, a Python wrapper for IgBLAST v1.9, using IMGT germline references to assign V/J genes and CDR3. Reads were removed for weak V/J assignments (E-value above 1e-6), missing CDR3, stop codons, out-of-frame junctions, or ambiguous translated residues. V3J clonotypes were defined as sequences sharing an identical inferred V gene, J gene, and CDR3 amino acid sequence. Percentage overlap between repertoires was calculated by dividing the number of shared unique clonotypes by the size of the smaller repertoire. Repertoire richness was assessed with RTK rarefaction, the Chao1 estimator, and Recon v2.1 estimates of unobserved clonotypes. Generation probabilities were computed with OLGA for all TCRbeta clonotypes obtained by the gDNA method from a few donors. Drawn from immuneACCESS, this table holds only the in-frame rearrangements with V and J called that TCRdb kept. Clones are partly lost; checked studies trace under half to an unresolved V gene and leave the rest unexplained. From that table come the V and J calls and clone size; the DNA was used to work out D and trimming. The sample has about 550,000 clones on record, 95% to 96% of them singletons. Together, the top ten hold 0.11% of the sample.

CD8 naive samples were CD45RO-negative cells positively selected for CCR7, giving a CD45RA+CCR7+ population that excluded TemRA cells. The donors were healthy, HIV-negative adults with no recently reported acute infections or vaccinations. Every donor was a Caucasian adult residing in Nashville, Tennessee, USA. Blood was obtained by leukapheresis, after which PBMCs were separated by Ficoll-Histopaque density gradient centrifugation and cryopreserved in liquid nitrogen vapor phase. Analytical flow cytometry was used to check the purity and quantity of each magnetically sorted T cell population. Each sorted fraction had its genomic DNA isolated and then quantified by UV absorbance on a Nanodrop 2000c. In regard to this clone: Its antigen is currently not known. Per-base qualities were not stored, and no clone one base away is much larger.

The TCR was taken from a woman aged 25-40 years in good health. The sample was naive CD8+ T cells sorted from blood. Read against the paper, the sample's cell subset or site label means: CD45RA+CCR7+. The rearranged chain carries TRBV29-1 and TRBJ1-2; matching of 5 bases hints at TRBD1 as the D gene. DNA sequence: TGCAGCGTGACCTCACGACAGTCCGGGGGCTACACCTTC. Its translation is CSVTSRQSGGYTF.